The rows below give T cell receptor beta chains drawn from one sample of a study of blood T cell repertoires in COVID-19. This table comes from immunoSEQ multiplex PCR, and its TCRdb copy is limited to in-frame clones, with some not included. The top ten clones hold 2% to 3% of a sample with about 320,000 clones, about 92% of them seen once. Sequencing was carried out using PBMCs or T cells enriched from blood (not recorded which). These receptors were obtained from a man in his 60s who had recovered from COVID-19. Each CDR3 is given with its conserved first and last residue. The D gene is left open where the match is weak. Size is stated for part of the rows, as once, few or many counts, or as a class when the clone is expanded.

D: TRBD2
V: TRBV5-4
J: TRBJ2-2
size: few
CDR3: CASSLTSDTGELFF
DNA: TGTGCCAGCAGCTTGACTAGCGATACCGGGGAGCTGTTTTTT

D: TRBD2
V: TRBV27
J: TRBJ2-5
size: -
CDR3: CASSYSRSTSGGAVRTQYF
DNA: TGTGCCAGCAGCTATAGTAGGAGCACTAGCGGGGGGGCAGTGCGGACCCAGTACTTC

D: -
V: TRBV7-2
J: TRBJ1-2
size: -
CDR3: CASSRLGSRDGYTF
DNA: TGTGCCAGCAGCCGCCTCGGTTCGAGGGATGGCTACACCTTC

D: TRBD1
V: TRBV5-1
J: TRBJ2-7
size: -
CDR3: CASSSGTGTYEQYF
DNA: TGCGCCAGCAGCTCCGGGACAGGAACCTACGAGCAGTACTTC

D: -
V: TRBV5-1
J: TRBJ1-1
size: once
CDR3: CASSLEIMGGMNTEAFF
DNA: TGCGCCAGCAGCTTGGAAATCATGGGAGGGATGAACACTGAAGCTTTCTTT

D: TRBD2
V: TRBV9
J: TRBJ2-5
size: -
CDR3: CASSVPSTGTSGGAGETQYF
DNA: TGTGCCAGCAGCGTCCCCTCGACCGGGACTAGCGGGGGGGCAGGAGAGACCCAGTACTTC

D: -
V: TRBV29-1
J: TRBJ2-7
size: once
CDR3: CSVGPSDGGEQYF
DNA: TGCAGCGTCGGCCCGTCGGACGGGGGCGAGCAGTACTTC

D: -
V: TRBV24-1
J: TRBJ2-1
size: -
CDR3: CATSDVRGNEQFF
DNA: TGTGCCACCAGTGATGTCAGGGGCAATGAGCAGTTCTTC

D: TRBD1
V: TRBV20-1
J: TRBJ1-1
size: -
CDR3: CSASGGTANTEAFF
DNA: TGCAGTGCTAGTGGGGGGACAGCGAACACTGAAGCTTTCTTT

D: -
V: TRBV7-6
J: TRBJ2-5
size: -
CDR3: CASSLEFAWGGLVETQYF
DNA: TGTGCCAGCAGCTTAGAGTTCGCTTGGGGGGGGCTTGTCGAGACCCAGTACTTC

D: -
V: TRBV5-1
J: TRBJ1-4
size: -
CDR3: CASSLTGRNEKLFF
DNA: TGCGCCAGCAGCTTGACAGGGAGAAATGAAAAACTGTTTTTT

D: -
V: TRBV2
J: TRBJ1-6
size: -
CDR3: CASSEFQGVIHF
DNA: TGTGCCAGCAGTGAATTTCAGGGTGTTATCCACTTT

D: -
V: TRBV29-1
J: TRBJ2-2
size: many
CDR3: CSVGARHGRNTGELFF
DNA: TGCAGCGTTGGCGCCCGACACGGTCGGAACACCGGGGAGCTGTTTTTT

D: TRBD1
V: TRBV7-2
J: TRBJ2-1
size: -
CDR3: CASRTGTGYNEQFF
DNA: TGTGCCAGCAGAACCGGGACAGGGTACAATGAGCAGTTCTTC

D: -
V: TRBV5-1
J: TRBJ2-3
size: -
CDR3: CASSPPSANTQYF
DNA: TGCGCCAGCAGTCCCCCTAGCGCCAATACGCAGTATTTT

D: -
V: TRBV11-3
J: TRBJ2-5
size: -
CDR3: CASRADLYQETQYF
DNA: TGTGCCAGCAGGGCCGACTTATACCAAGAGACCCAGTACTTC

D: -
V: TRBV9
J: TRBJ1-3
size: once
CDR3: CASSVVQNGNTIYF
DNA: TGTGCCAGCAGCGTAGTTCAAAATGGAAACACCATATATTTT

D: TRBD2
V: TRBV3-1/TRBV3-2
J: TRBJ2-2
size: -
CDR3: CASSQERRGRTNTGELFF
DNA: TGTGCCAGCAGCCAAGAAAGGCGGGGGAGAACGAACACCGGGGAGCTGTTTTTT

D: -
V: TRBV4-2
J: TRBJ2-7
size: -
CDR3: CASSQGGENYEQYF
DNA: TGTGCCAGCAGCCAAGGGGGGGAGAACTACGAGCAGTACTTC

D: -
V: TRBV14
J: TRBJ1-1
size: -
CDR3: CASSRGSPTEAFF
DNA: TGTGCCAGCAGCCGGGGCAGCCCCACTGAAGCTTTCTTT

D: -
V: TRBV5-1
J: TRBJ1-5
size: -
CDR3: CASSPAGNQPQHF
DNA: TGCGCCAGCAGCCCCGCAGGCAATCAGCCCCAGCATTTT

D: -
V: TRBV11-2
J: TRBJ2-5
size: -
CDR3: CASSPQGQETQYF
DNA: TGTGCCAGCAGCCCGCAGGGCCAAGAGACCCAGTACTTC

D: TRBD1
V: TRBV14
J: TRBJ1-1
size: -
CDR3: CASAGGRKAFF
DNA: TGTGCCAGCGCAGGGGGCCGGAAAGCTTTCTTT

D: TRBD1
V: TRBV5-1
J: TRBJ1-2
size: -
CDR3: CASSQGGGFGYGYTF
DNA: TGCGCCAGCTCCCAGGGGGGCGGCTTCGGCTATGGCTACACCTTC

D: TRBD1
V: TRBV19
J: TRBJ1-5
size: -
CDR3: CASSISGQQINQPQHF
DNA: TGTGCCAGTAGTATATCGGGACAGCAAATTAATCAGCCCCAGCATTTT

D: TRBD2
V: TRBV30
J: TRBJ2-3
size: -
CDR3: CAWSSAGGPGDTQYF
DNA: TGTGCCTGGAGTAGCGCGGGGGGGCCGGGAGATACGCAGTATTTT

D: -
V: TRBV19
J: TRBJ1-5
size: few
CDR3: CASSNGGMGNQPQHF
DNA: TGTGCCAGTAGTAATGGGGGCATGGGCAATCAGCCCCAGCATTTT

D: TRBD2
V: TRBV7-2
J: TRBJ2-1
size: -
CDR3: CASSSRYSGGSGSINEQFF
DNA: TGTGCCAGCAGCTCACGATATAGCGGGGGTTCAGGCTCTATCAATGAGCAGTTCTTC

D: TRBD1
V: TRBV10-3
J: TRBJ1-2
size: -
CDR3: CAISGGQGSGYTF
DNA: TGTGCCATCAGCGGGGGACAGGGGAGTGGCTACACCTTC

D: -
V: TRBV29-1
J: TRBJ1-1
size: -
CDR3: CSVEGGLTEAFF
DNA: TGCAGCGTTGAGGGGGGGCTCACTGAAGCTTTCTTT

D: -
V: TRBV2
J: TRBJ2-1
size: -
CDR3: CASRQGQFF
DNA: TGTGCCAGCAGACAGGGGCAGTTCTTC

D: TRBD2
V: TRBV4-1
J: TRBJ2-7
size: -
CDR3: CASSQEGGTSGRAGESNEQYF
DNA: TGCGCCAGCAGCCAAGAAGGAGGGACTAGCGGGAGGGCCGGGGAGAGCAACGAGCAGTACTTC

D: -
V: TRBV2
J: TRBJ2-1
size: -
CDR3: CASRERLEAIYNEQFF
DNA: TGTGCCAGCAGGGAAAGACTCGAAGCCATCTACAATGAGCAGTTCTTC

D: TRBD1
V: TRBV6-5
J: TRBJ2-1
size: -
CDR3: CASSADRGYEQFF
DNA: TGTGCCAGCAGCGCGGACAGGGGCTATGAGCAGTTCTTC

D: -
V: TRBV23-1
J: TRBJ2-2
size: -
CDR3: CASSQSRPPYGELFF
DNA: TGCGCCAGCAGTCAATCCCGCCCCCCCTACGGGGAGCTGTTTTTT

D: -
V: TRBV11-3
J: TRBJ2-7
size: -
CDR3: CASSLVDSTYEQYF
DNA: TGTGCCAGCAGCTTAGTGGACAGTACCTACGAGCAGTACTTC

D: TRBD2
V: TRBV5-1
J: TRBJ2-1
size: -
CDR3: CASSLIAGENNEQFF
DNA: TGCGCCAGCAGCTTAATAGCGGGAGAAAACAATGAGCAGTTCTTC